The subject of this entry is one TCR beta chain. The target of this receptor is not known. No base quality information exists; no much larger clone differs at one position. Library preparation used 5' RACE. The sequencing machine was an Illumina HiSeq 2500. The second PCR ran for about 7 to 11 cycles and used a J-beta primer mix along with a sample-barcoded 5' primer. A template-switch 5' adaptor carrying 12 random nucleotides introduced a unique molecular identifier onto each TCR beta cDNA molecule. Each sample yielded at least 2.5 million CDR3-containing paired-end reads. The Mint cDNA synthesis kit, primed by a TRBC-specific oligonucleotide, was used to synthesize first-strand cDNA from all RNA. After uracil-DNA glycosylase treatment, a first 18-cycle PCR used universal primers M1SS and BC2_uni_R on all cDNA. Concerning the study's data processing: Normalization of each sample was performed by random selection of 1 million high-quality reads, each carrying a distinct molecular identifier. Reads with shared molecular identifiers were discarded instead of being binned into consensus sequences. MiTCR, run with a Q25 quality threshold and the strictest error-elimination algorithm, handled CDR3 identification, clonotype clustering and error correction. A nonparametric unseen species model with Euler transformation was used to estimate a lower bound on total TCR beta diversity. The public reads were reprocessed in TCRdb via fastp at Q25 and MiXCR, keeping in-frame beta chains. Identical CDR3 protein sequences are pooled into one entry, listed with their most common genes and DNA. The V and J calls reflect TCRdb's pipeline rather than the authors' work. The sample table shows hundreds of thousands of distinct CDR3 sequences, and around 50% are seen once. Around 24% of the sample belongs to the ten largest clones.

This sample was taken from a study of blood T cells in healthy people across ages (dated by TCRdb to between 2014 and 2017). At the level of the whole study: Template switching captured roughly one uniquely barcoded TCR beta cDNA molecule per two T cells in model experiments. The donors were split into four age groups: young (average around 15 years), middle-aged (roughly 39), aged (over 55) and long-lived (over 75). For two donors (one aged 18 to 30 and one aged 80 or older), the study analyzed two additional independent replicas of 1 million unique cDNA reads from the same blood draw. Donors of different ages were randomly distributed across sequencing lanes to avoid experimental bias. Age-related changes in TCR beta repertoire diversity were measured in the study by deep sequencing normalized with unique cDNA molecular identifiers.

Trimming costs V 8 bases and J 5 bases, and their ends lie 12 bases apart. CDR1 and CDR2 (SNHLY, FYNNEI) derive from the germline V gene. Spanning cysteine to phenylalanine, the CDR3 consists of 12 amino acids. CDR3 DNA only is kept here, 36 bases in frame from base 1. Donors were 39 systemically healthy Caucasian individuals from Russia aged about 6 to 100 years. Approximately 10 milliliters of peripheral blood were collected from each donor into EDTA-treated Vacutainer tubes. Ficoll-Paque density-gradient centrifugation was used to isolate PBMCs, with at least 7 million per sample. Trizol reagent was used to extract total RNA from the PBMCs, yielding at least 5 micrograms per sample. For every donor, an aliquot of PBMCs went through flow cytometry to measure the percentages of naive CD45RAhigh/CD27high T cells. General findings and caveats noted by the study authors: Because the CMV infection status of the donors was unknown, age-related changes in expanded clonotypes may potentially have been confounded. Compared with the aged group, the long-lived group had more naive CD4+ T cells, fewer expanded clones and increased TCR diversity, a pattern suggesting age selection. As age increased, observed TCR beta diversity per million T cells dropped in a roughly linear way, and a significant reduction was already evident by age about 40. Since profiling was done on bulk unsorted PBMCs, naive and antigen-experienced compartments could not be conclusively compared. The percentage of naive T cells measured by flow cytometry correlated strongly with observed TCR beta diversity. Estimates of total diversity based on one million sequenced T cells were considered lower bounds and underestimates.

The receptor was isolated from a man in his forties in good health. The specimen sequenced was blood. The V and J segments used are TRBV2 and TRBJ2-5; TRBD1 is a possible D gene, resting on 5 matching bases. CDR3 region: CASDRAGETQYF. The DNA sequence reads TGTGCCAGCGACAGAGCCGGGGAGACCCAGTACTTC.